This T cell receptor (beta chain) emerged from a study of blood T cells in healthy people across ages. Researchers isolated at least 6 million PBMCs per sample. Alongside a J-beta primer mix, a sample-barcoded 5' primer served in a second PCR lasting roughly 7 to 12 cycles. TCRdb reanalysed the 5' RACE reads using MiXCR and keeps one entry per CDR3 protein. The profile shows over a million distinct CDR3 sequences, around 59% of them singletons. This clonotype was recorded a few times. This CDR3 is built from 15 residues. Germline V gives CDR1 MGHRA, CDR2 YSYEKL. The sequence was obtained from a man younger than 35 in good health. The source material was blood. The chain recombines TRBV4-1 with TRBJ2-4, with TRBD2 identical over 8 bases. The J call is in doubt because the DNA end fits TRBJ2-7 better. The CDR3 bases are TGCGCCAGCAGCCAAGTGGGACTAGAGGCCTACGAGCAGTACTTC. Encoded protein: CASSQVGLEAYEQYF.